The clone carrying this TCR beta chain came up a few times. The antigen is undetermined. As the method for making TCR beta libraries, quantitative 5'-RACE with molecular barcodes was used. TCRdb re-called the 5' RACE reads with MiXCR, one entry per CDR3 protein. In the table there are approximately 500,000 distinct CDR3 sequences, roughly 13% of which are singletons. The sample belongs to a study of CD8 T cells in ankylosing spondylitis. Study-wide results and limits: Prior work had noted some motif variants in reactive arthritis blood and synovial fluid. Disease-associated clonotypes exhibited CD8+ identity and were relatively infrequent in peripheral blood. One TCR beta motif, made up of 7 or 8 highly homologous variants, appeared characteristic of ankylosing spondylitis blood. Disease-linked clones reportedly showed significant enrichment in matched ankylosing spondylitis synovial fluid.

From germline, CDR1 is LGHDT and CDR2 YNNKEL (reference sequence). Trimming cost V 5 bases and J 3 bases, with 7 bases left between them. The CDR3 sequence is 12 residues long. V usage is TRBV3-1 and J usage is TRBJ1-1; D is unresolved. The sequence came from a male donor with ankylosing spondylitis. The sample was blood, either unsorted or a sorted T cell fraction (not recorded which). The CDR3: CASSSPHTEAFF. CDR3 in DNA: TGTGCCAGCAGCTCCCCTCACACTGAAGCTTTCTTT.